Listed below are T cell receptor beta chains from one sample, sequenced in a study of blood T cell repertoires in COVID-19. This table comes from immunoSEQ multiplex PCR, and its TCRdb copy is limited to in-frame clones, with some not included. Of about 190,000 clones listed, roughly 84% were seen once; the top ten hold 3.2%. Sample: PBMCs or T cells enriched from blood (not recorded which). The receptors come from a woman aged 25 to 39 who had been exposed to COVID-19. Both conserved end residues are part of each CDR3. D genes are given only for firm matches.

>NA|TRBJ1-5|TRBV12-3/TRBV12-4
CASSWGGPQPQHF
TGTGCCAGCAGCTGGGGGGGGCCGCAGCCCCAGCATTTT
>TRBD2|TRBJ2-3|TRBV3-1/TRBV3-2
CASSQGLQRGGITDTQYF
TGTGCCAGCAGCCAAGGATTACAGCGGGGGGGGATCACAGATACGCAGTATTTT
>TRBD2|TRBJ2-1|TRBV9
CASSVDGLAGGNEQFF
TGTGCCAGCAGCGTAGATGGACTAGCGGGTGGAAATGAGCAGTTCTTC
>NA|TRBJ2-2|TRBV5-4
CASSWTANTGELFF
TGTGCCAGCAGCTGGACAGCTAACACCGGGGAGCTGTTTTTT
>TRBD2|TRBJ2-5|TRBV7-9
CASNPLAGVQETQYF
TGTGCCAGCAACCCACTAGCGGGGGTCCAAGAGACCCAGTACTTC
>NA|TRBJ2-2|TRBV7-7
CASSPDLNTGELFF
TGTGCCAGCAGCCCGGACTTAAACACCGGGGAGCTGTTTTTT
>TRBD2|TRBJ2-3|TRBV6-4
CASSGSAGGSTDTQYF
TGTGCCAGCAGTGGGTCAGCGGGGGGGAGCACAGATACGCAGTATTTT
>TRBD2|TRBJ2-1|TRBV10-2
CASEGGDRGLQYNEQFF
TGCGCCAGCGAGGGAGGGGACCGAGGCCTTCAGTACAATGAGCAGTTCTTC
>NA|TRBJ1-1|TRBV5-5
CASSLGPGAPTEAFF
TGTGCCAGCAGCTTAGGGCCAGGGGCGCCCACTGAAGCTTTCTTT
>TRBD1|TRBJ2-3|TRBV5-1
CASSLYFAGGEDTQYF
TGCGCCAGCAGCTTGTATTTTGCAGGGGGCGAAGATACGCAGTATTTT
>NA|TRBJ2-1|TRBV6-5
CASRPDRLYNEQFF
TGTGCCAGCAGGCCCGACAGATTGTACAATGAGCAGTTCTTC
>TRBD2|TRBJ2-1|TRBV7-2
CASSPLAGAYNEQFF
TGTGCCAGCAGCCCACTAGCGGGGGCCTACAATGAGCAGTTCTTC